Presented here are 10 T cell receptor beta chains from one specimen sequenced in a study of blood T cell repertoires in COVID-19. TCRdb's copy holds only in-frame clones and misses some; the assay was immunoSEQ multiplex PCR. The sample yields around 55,000 clones, about nine tenths seen once. Sequenced material: peripheral blood. All receptors come from a man aged 35 to 55 with COVID-19, enrolled during active disease.

The rearrangement joins TRBV4-1 to TRBJ2-5, with 14 bases fitting TRBD2. The V and J ends lost 3 bases and 1 base, in that order; junction bases with no gene match: 7. CDR3 length equals 18 residues. Germline values: CDR1 MGHRA, CDR2 YSYEKL. The CDR3 bases are TGCGCCAGCAGCCATGGACTAGCGGGGGGCCCCCTCCAAGAGACCCAGTACTTC. The encoded protein is CASSHGLAGGPLQETQYF.

V is TRBV3-1 (or the pseudogene TRBV3-2) and J is TRBJ2-1; 12 nucleotides line up with TRBD2. This CDR3 region has 16 residues. V gave up 7 bases and J gave up 4 bases; unmatched junction bases: 8. Germline CDR1 is LGHDT and CDR2 is YNNKEL (reference sequence). CDR3 residues: CASTPGLAGGYNEQFF. In DNA form, the CDR3 reads TGTGCCAGCACACCGGGACTAGCGGGCGGTTACAATGAGCAGTTCTTC.

This chain connects TRBV5-4 to TRBJ1-2; 10 bases map to TRBD1. The CDR3 sequence is 15 residues long. Germline V gene sequence: CDR1 SGHNT, CDR2 YYREEE (reference sequence). With V trimmed by 3 bases and J by 2 bases, 4 bases remained unmatched. CDR3 bases: TGTGCCAGCAGCTCACCGGGACAGGGGAACTATGGCTACACCTTC. Amino acids: CASSSPGQGNYGYTF.

The count of this clone is one. The V gene is TRBV24-1, the J gene TRBJ2-2; 7 bases fit TRBD2. The trim removed 1 base at V and 4 bases at J, leaving 8 bases unmatched. Germline CDR1 is KGHDR and CDR2 is SFDVKD. The CDR3 spans 17 residues. The chain's CDR3 is CATSDLKGRDFTGELFF. CDR3 bases: TGTGCCACCAGTGATTTAAAGGGGAGGGATTTCACCGGGGAGCTGTTTTTT.

The V gene is TRBV5-6, the J gene TRBJ2-7; TRBD2 is a possible D gene (6 bases). This CDR3 is 15 amino acids long. Trimming left V 3 bases short and J 2 bases short, with 15 bases between. Germline V lookup: CDR1 SGHDT, CDR2 YYEEEE. Here the CDR3 DNA reads TGTGCCAGCAGCTACGACATCGGGAGTGCCTACGAGCAGTACTTC. Translating gives CASSYDIGSAYEQYF.

This clone was detected many times. The V call is TRBV4-1, the J call TRBJ2-2; TRBD1 agrees at 7 bases. Germline trimming cut 1 base from V and 7 bases from J; bases unmatched to any gene: 3. This CDR3 spans 14 amino acids. Germline values: CDR1 MGHRA, CDR2 YSYEKL. This CDR3 is CASSQGGGHGELFF. In DNA, the CDR3 is TGCGCCAGCAGCCAAGGAGGGGGCCACGGGGAGCTGTTTTTT.

The chain has TRBV3-1 (or the pseudogene TRBV3-2) and TRBJ1-6; D is ambiguous. The V gene lost 0 bases and the J gene lost 11 bases, with 14 bases spanning the gap. Germline CDR1 reads LGHDT; CDR2 reads YNNKEL (reference sequence). CDR3 size: 15 residues. The CDR3 DNA sequence: TGTGCCAGCAGCCAAGATGATTTGGGGAGGACACCCCTCCACTTT. This codes for CASSQDDLGRTPLHF.

The chain links TRBV5-8 to TRBJ2-3; TRBD2 matches 7 bases. CDR3 size: 16 residues. Per the germline V gene, CDR1 is SGHTS and CDR2 is YDEGEE. V lost 6 bases and J lost 1; bases outside the gene matches: 11. CDR3 region: CASTTGGSRRTDTQYF. CDR3 coding DNA: TGTGCCAGCACTACCGGCGGGAGTAGACGCACAGATACGCAGTATTTT.

Notes on this clone: The same CDR3 also results from other DNA sequences found in this sample. The CDR3, as DNA: TGTGCCAGCAGCGTAGCCGGAGACACAGATACGCAGTATTTT. This encodes CASSVAGDTDTQYF. The genes are TRBV9 and TRBJ2-3; D is uncertain. V was clipped by 0 bases and J by 2 bases, with 7 bases between them. This CDR3 contains 14 residues. In germline, CDR1 is SGDLS, CDR2 YYNGEE.

V and J are TRBV24-1 and TRBJ2-2, with D possibly matching TRBD2 (5 bases). Germline V gene lookup returns CDR1 KGHDR and CDR2 SFDVKD. The CDR3 extends over 14 amino acids. Deletions cut 7 bases from V and 2 bases from J, with 10 bases between. CDR3 nucleotide sequence: TGTGCCACCAGAAGAGGGCCTAACACCGGGGAGCTGTTTTTT. It is translated as CATRRGPNTGELFF.